This TCR beta chain was retrieved from a study of STAT3 mutations in large granular lymphocyte leukemia. Study-wide findings and caveats: At least one immunodominant TCR beta clonotype appeared in every T-cell large granular lymphocyte leukemia patient.

The CDR3 runs 14 residues. Between the trimmed V and J ends, which lost 1 base and 4 bases, there was a span of 10 bases. CDR1 is SEHNR, CDR2 FQNEAQ, per germline (reference sequence). The table came from immunoSEQ multiplex PCR; TCRdb's copy has only in-frame clones and leaves some out. This sample yields around 13,000 clones, of which roughly 90% are seen a single time; 33% belongs to the top ten. A note on this clone: Its specificity is unknown.

This sequence joins TRBV7-9 and TRBJ1-2, with unresolved D. Sample: peripheral blood mononuclear cells. This receptor was identified in a man aged 35 to 55 with T-cell large granular lymphocyte leukemia. Some clones in this sample may be carry-over from other donors' samples. The DNA for the CDR3 is TGTGCCAGCAGCTTAGACCCACAGTCCTATGGCTACACCTTC. This codes for CASSLDPQSYGYTF.